This TCR beta chain is drawn from a study of blood T cells in healthy people across ages. Trimming took 3 bases from V and 0 from J; bases not matched to a gene: 3. CDR1 is SGDLS and CDR2 is YYNGEE in the germline V gene. The CDR3 covers 16 residues. A second PCR of about 7 to 12 cycles used a sample-barcoded 5' primer and a J-beta primer mix. TCRdb reprocessed the 5' RACE reads with MiXCR, giving one entry per CDR3 protein. Of 800,000 to 1,300,000 distinct CDR3 sequences in the sample, almost 25% are singletons; the top ten hold less than 0.75%. This clonotype was picked up a small number of times. This sample also belongs to another study, concerning T cells of mothers and their children. That paper notes: The authors added sample barcodes and 2-4 random nucleotides using the M1S primer of the second PCR.

The sample comprised blood. This chain links TRBV9 with TRBJ2-1; 10 nucleotides agree with TRBD2. This TCR came from a girl aged 2 to 9 in good health. The CDR3 protein is CASSAGLASSYNEQFF. The DNA of the CDR3 is TGTGCCAGCAGCGCGGGACTAGCGAGCTCCTACAATGAGCAGTTCTTC.